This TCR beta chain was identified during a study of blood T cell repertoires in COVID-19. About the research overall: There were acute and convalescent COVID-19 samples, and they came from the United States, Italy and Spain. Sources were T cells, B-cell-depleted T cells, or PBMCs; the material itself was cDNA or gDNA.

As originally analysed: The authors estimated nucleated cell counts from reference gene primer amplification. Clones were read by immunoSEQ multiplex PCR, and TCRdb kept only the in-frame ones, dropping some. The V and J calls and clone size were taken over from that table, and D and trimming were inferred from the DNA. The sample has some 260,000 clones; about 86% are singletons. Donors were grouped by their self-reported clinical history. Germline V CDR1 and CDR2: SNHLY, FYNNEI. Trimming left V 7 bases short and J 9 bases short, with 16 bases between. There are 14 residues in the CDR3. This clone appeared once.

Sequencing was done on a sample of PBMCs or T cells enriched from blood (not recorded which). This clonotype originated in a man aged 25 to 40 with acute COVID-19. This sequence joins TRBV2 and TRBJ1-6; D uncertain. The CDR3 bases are TGTGCCAGCACCCCCGGCGGGCTTGGTTCACCCCTCCACTTT. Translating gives CASTPGGLGSPLHF.